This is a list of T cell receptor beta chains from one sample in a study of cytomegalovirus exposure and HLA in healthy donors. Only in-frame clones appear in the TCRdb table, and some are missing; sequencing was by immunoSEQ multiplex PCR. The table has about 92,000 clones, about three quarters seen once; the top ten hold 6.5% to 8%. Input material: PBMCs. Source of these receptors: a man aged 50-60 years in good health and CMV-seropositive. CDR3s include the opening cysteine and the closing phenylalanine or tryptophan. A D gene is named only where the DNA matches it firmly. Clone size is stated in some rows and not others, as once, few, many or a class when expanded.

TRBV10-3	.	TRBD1	CAISGTVLTGELFF
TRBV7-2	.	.	CASSGQTWTQYF
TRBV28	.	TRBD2	CASRPSGGVATDTQYF
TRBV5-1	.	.	CASSFQGGGELFF
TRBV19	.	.	CASSIPRAGSSYNSPLNF
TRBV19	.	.	CASSPTATDTQYF
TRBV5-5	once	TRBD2	CASSFGGDTGELFF
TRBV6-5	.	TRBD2	CASRLAASKNIQYF
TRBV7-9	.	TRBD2	CASSLGTSSGTQYF
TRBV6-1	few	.	CASSEVAWRITEAFF
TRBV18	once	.	CASSLFPGTPLDF
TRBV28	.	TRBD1	CAAGGNQPQHF
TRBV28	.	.	CASSTRREGVGAFF
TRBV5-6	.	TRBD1	CASSAREQGFYEQYF
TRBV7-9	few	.	CASSLVQGFVEKLFF
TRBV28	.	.	CASSFRTEAFF
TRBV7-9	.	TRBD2	CASSLGLVSNEQFF
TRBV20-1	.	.	CSATRAGFYTF
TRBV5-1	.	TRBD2	CASRVGGKEQYF
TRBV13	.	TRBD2	CASSLDLAGDNEQFF
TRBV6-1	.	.	CASSVRTVGYGNTIYF
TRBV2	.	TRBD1	CASGTGGNYGYTF
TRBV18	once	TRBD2	CASSPPSGGANEQFF
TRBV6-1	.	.	CASTAGAPYEQYF
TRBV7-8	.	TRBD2	CASSLMDGRDEQYF
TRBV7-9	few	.	CASSSPGLTEAFF
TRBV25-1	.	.	CASSLWTEREKLFF
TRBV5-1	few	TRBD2	CASSPNNPSGGYNEQFF
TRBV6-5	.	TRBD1	CASSQTGVKAGELFF
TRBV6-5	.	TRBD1	CASSAGTGANQPQHF
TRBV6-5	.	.	CASSYQSAEAFF
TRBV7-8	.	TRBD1	CASSSRHGTGVSEAFF
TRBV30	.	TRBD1	CAWSRDSSMNTEAFF
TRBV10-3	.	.	CAISGWDKNNEQFF
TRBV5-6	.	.	CASSLGELNRDSPLNF
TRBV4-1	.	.	CASSQTATDTQYF
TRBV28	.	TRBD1	CASSLTGTGGMYEQYF
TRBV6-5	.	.	CATLAGRTGANVLTF
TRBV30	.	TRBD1	CAWRGQANSPLHF
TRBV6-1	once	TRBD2	CASSEASGGGDTQYF
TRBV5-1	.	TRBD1	CASRLTGSGEKLFF
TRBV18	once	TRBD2	CASSYGLAGETQYF
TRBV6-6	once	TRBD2	CASTTVGVAGYEQYF
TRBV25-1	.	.	CASSANRDGETQYF
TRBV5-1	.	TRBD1	CASSLWDRYSYEQYF
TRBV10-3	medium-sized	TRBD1	CAITPDRGNTEAFF
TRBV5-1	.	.	CASSAGPSSYNSPLHF
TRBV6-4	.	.	CASTGRNRAYEQYF
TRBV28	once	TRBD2	CASSLTLAGGQETQYF
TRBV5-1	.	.	CASSPREGQQPQHF